This TCR beta chain was identified in a study of shared clonotypes between healthy human individuals. With regard to this clone: Its antigen is unknown.

General observations from the study: Even with large depth, rarefaction showed that sorted-subset sequencing was incomplete.

CD8 memory was a combination of CD45RO+ cells and CCR7-negative CD45RA+ TemRA cells. Germline-derived CDR1 and CDR2 are MDHEN and SYDVKM. The CDR3 consists of 14 residues. The J segment lost 1 base and the V segment lost 6 bases, leaving 2 bases of the junction unmatched. Produced via immunoSEQ multiplex PCR; TCRdb's table is partial and in-frame only. In the table there are around 690,000 clones, 90% of which are singletons. V usage is TRBV28 and J usage is TRBJ2-2, with TRBD1 matching 7 bases. The sequenced sample consisted of memory CD8+ T cells from PBMCs. The subset: CD45RO+ cells pooled with CCR7-negative TemRA cells. The receptor was derived from a man aged 18 to 30 in good health. Some clones in this sample may be carry-over from other donors' samples. CDR3 protein: CASSWTGNTGELFF. In DNA, the CDR3 is TGTGCCAGCAGCTGGACAGGGAACACCGGGGAGCTGTTTTTT.